The clone carrying this T cell receptor beta chain was observed at least ten times. Its antigen remains unknown. This sample was taken from a study of early T cells in non-severe SARS-CoV-2 infection. In the study overall: Sequencing input comprised bulk RNA from unsorted whole blood; chain pairing was not available.

Separate cDNA molecules each had unique molecular identifiers attached to them. TCRdb ran MiXCR on the 5' RACE reads and lists one entry per CDR3 protein. The profile shows just under 65,000 distinct CDR3 sequences, about 10% of them singletons. The CDR3 length is 15 residues. V was shortened by 4 bases and J by 2 bases, with 12 bases between the two germline ends. Germline CDR1 is PRHDT and CDR2 is FYEKMQ (reference sequence). Whole-study findings and limits: In VDJdb matching, anti-spike CD8 responses were favored while private and CD4 specificities went missing.

The chain carries TRBV13 and TRBJ1-3; a possible D gene is TRBD1 (5 bases). This receptor was obtained from an adult who was a healthcare worker with PCR-confirmed SARS-CoV-2 infection or an uninfected control (not recorded which). The sample was whole blood, taken at baseline. The CDR3 here is CASSSTGTPGNTIYF. The CDR3 DNA is TGTGCCAGCAGCTCTACCGGGACCCCTGGAAACACCATATATTTT. The full variable domain, completed using reference TRBV13 and TRBJ1-3, is AAGVIQSPRHLIKEKRETATLKCYPIPRHDTVYWYQQGPGQDPQFLISFYEKMQSDKGSIPDRFSAQQFSDYHSELNMSSLELGDSALYFCASSSTGTPGNTIYFGEGSWLTVV.